This T cell receptor (beta chain) is from a study of blood T cell repertoires in COVID-19. V shed 6 bases and J shed 5 bases, with 13 bases lying between them. CDR3 size: 13 residues. Germline V CDR1 and CDR2: SNHLY, FYNNEI. Participants' reported clinical history set cohort assignment. Assay used: immunoSEQ multiplex PCR; TCRdb lists only in-frame clones, some missing. This table holds about 200,000 clones, around 92% found once. V gene TRBV2 combines with J gene TRBJ1-2; TRBD1 might be the D (6 bases). The clonotype was recovered from a woman younger than 35 who had recovered from COVID-19. The specimen sequenced was PBMCs or T cells enriched from blood (not recorded which). This chain's CDR3 is CASRWTELYGYTF. DNA for the CDR3: TGTGCCAGCAGATGGACAGAACTTTATGGCTACACCTTC.